This T cell receptor beta chain was sequenced in a study of memory CD4+ T cells and cytomegalovirus serostatus. Single viable CD3+CD4+CD8-CD45RO+ cells were sorted as the memory CD4+ T cells. Positive selection with CD4 microbeads enriched total CD4+ T cells. V gave up 4 bases and J gave up 3 bases, with 12 bases separating them. The CDR3 is 14 residues long. Germline V gives CDR1 SGDLS, CDR2 YYNGEE. Data came from immunoSEQ multiplex PCR; TCRdb stores just in-frame clones and leaves some out. Counted here are more than 35,000 clones, around 79% occurring once; the ten biggest clones make up less than 0.85%.

The specimen was memory CD4+ T cells from blood. This clonotype was sampled from an adult in good health and CMV-seronegative. The J gene is TRBJ2-3, the V gene TRBV9; no definite D call. The CDR3 spells CASSYSPRTDTQYF. The CDR3 DNA follows: TGTGCCAGCAGCTATTCTCCAAGGACAGATACGCAGTATTTT.